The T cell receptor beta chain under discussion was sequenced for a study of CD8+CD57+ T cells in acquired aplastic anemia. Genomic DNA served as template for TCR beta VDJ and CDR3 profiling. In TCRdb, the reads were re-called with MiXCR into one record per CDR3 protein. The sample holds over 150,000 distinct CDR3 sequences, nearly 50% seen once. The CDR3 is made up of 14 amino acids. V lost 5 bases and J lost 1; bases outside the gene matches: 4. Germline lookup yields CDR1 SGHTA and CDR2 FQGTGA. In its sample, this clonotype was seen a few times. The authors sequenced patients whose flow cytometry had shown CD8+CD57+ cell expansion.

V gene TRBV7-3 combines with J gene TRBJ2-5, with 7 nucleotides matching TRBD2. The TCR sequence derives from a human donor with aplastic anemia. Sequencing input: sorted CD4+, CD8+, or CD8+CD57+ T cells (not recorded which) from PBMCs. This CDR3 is CASSIQRGQETQYF. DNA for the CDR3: TGTGCCAGCAGCATCCAGCGGGGCCAAGAGACCCAGTACTTC.